One and the same sample provided the 22 T cell receptor beta chains below, sequenced in a study of T-cell memory formation after mild COVID-19. TCRdb reprocessed the 5' RACE reads with MiXCR, giving one entry per CDR3 protein. The sample carries 140,000 or so distinct CDR3 sequences, 6% to 7% recorded once. Sequencing was carried out using PBMCs or a T cell subset sorted from them (not recorded which). Receptors originate from an adult woman who had mild COVID-19 (a few samples of this study predate the infection). Cell type and time point are not known.

This clonotype occurred many times. V gene TRBV29-1 combines with J gene TRBJ1-2; D remains unclear. This CDR3 has 12 amino acids. Germline CDR1 is SQVTM and CDR2 is ANQGSEA. V was trimmed by 4 bases and J by 3 bases, leaving 9 bases between them. DNA of the CDR3: TGCAGCGTTGGGGGAGCCTACTATGGCTACACCTTC. It yields the protein CSVGGAYYGYTF.

Many counts were recorded for this clonotype. The V call is TRBV9, the J call TRBJ1-1; D is unclear. The V gene lost 0 bases and the J gene lost 1 base, with 7 bases spanning the gap. This CDR3 is built from 14 residues. Per the germline V gene, CDR1 is SGDLS and CDR2 is YYNGEE. CDR3 loop: CASSVGGTNTEAFF. The CDR3 DNA follows: TGTGCCAGCAGCGTAGGAGGCACGAACACTGAAGCTTTCTTT. Combining the CDR3 with reference TRBV9 and TRBJ1-1 gives the whole variable domain DSGVTQTPKHLITATGQRVTLRCSPRSGDLSVYWYQQSLDQGLQFLIQYYNGEERAKGNILERFSAQQFPDLHSELNLSSLELGDSALYFCASSVGGTNTEAFFGQGTRLTVV.

The chain uses TRBV7-2 and TRBJ2-3; D tentatively reads TRBD1 or TRBD2 (5 bases each). Germline CDR1 is SGHTA and CDR2 is FQGNSA. This CDR3 is built from 15 residues. The V and J ends lost 2 bases and 0 bases respectively, with 9 bases between them. CDR3 region: CASSLMGPSTDTQYF. CDR3 in DNA: TGTGCCAGCAGCTTAATGGGACCAAGCACAGATACGCAGTATTTT.

The table lists this clonotype with many counts. The chain couples TRBV4-1 to TRBJ1-1; 9 nucleotides agree with TRBD1. Unmatched junction bases numbered 14, after V lost 4 bases and J lost 11 bases. Germline V CDR1 and CDR2: MGHRA, YSYEKL. The CDR3 totals 15 residues. The CDR3 protein is CASSLGQGPLLGAFF. The DNA for the CDR3 is TGCGCCAGCAGCCTCGGACAGGGGCCTCTCTTGGGGGCTTTCTTT.

The chain is built from TRBV29-1 and TRBJ2-1, with D possibly matching TRBD2 (6 bases). This CDR3 has 15 residues. V was clipped by 6 bases and J by 5 bases, with 20 bases between them. Germline V gene lookup returns CDR1 SQVTM and CDR2 ANQGSEA. The CDR3 nucleotides are TGCAGCGTCCCCCCGGGGAGCGGAGGGAACAATGAGCAGTTCTTC. Translating it yields CSVPPGSGGNNEQFF.

This clonotype was seen just once. A much larger clone lies a single base off, so this may be a read error. This chain uses TRBV7-2 with TRBJ2-2; D is ambiguous. The CDR3 extends over 14 amino acids. Germline V CDR1 and CDR2: SGHTA, FQGNSA. Here the CDR3 reads CASILAAPGGELFF. CDR3 bases: TGTGCCAGCATCTTAGCTGCCCCCGGCGGGGAGCTGTTTTTT.

This clonotype was seen only a few times. V and J are TRBV6-6 and TRBJ1-4, with D tentatively TRBD1 (5 bases). Germline loops: CDR1 MNHNY, CDR2 SVGAGI (reference sequence). V lost 6 bases and J lost 1, with 12 bases in between. There are 15 residues in the CDR3. This CDR3 reads CASSLRGGTNEKLFF. Here the CDR3 DNA reads TGTGCCAGCAGCCTCCGTGGGGGAACTAATGAAAAACTGTTTTTT.

This clonotype was seen many times. The gene calls are TRBV12-3 or TRBV12-4 and TRBJ1-1; TRBD1 is a possible D gene (5 bases). The CDR3 length is 14 residues. The ends were cut back, 3 bases at V and 2 bases at J, with 10 bases in the middle. The CDR3 sequence is CASSLGGFNTEAFF. Written as DNA, the CDR3 is TGTGCCAGCAGTTTGGGGGGGTTCAACACTGAAGCTTTCTTT.

The CDR3 DNA reads as TGTGCCAGCAGTCTCAGACAGGGTAGGACTGAAGCTTTCTTT. Translated: CASSLRQGRTEAFF. The chain recombines TRBV12-3 or TRBV12-4 with TRBJ1-1, with TRBD1 identical over 7 bases. This CDR3 region has 14 residues. V shed 5 bases, J shed 5 bases, and the junction held 8 bases outside the gene matches.

This clonotype was counted only a few times. V is TRBV6-5 and J is TRBJ1-2; weak D call: TRBD1 (5 bases). V dropped 2 bases and J dropped 2 bases, with 12 bases sitting between them. Germline V gene data show CDR1 as MNHEY and CDR2 as SVGAGI. This CDR3 has 15 residues. CDR3 sequence reads: CASSYRGGPNYGYTF. The CDR3 nucleotides are TGTGCCAGCAGTTACAGGGGAGGGCCGAACTATGGCTACACCTTC.

This clonotype was picked up a small number of times. The chain links TRBV6-2 or TRBV6-3 to TRBJ2-7; TRBD2 matches at 10 bases. The J segment lost 2 bases and the V segment lost 2 bases, leaving 15 bases of the junction unmatched. In germline, CDR1 is MNHEY, CDR2 SVGEGT. This CDR3 is built from 19 residues. CDR3 in amino acids: CASSYPVGLAGARAYEQYF. The CDR3 DNA reads as TGTGCCAGCAGTTACCCGGTCGGGCTAGCGGGAGCGCGAGCCTACGAGCAGTACTTC.

The chain recombines TRBV5-1 with TRBJ2-7; 11 nucleotides line up with TRBD2. After removal of 1 base from V and 1 base from J, the junction contained 4 bases not matched to a gene. CDR3 length: 16 amino acids. Per germline, CDR1 SGHRS and CDR2 YFSETQ. CDR3 loop: CASSLSTSGISYEQYF. For the CDR3, the DNA is TGCGCCAGCAGCTTGTCGACTAGCGGGATTTCCTACGAGCAGTACTTC.

There are a few counts of this clonotype. The chain uses TRBV7-8 and TRBJ1-1; no definite D call. V was pared by 1 base and J by 4 bases, with 4 bases between. Germline lookup yields CDR1 SGHVS and CDR2 FQNEAQ. The length of the CDR3 is 12 residues. The CDR3 spells CASSLEATEAFF. The CDR3 DNA is TGTGCCAGCAGCTTAGAGGCCACTGAAGCTTTCTTT.

This chain links TRBV20-1 with TRBJ2-7, with D maybe TRBD1 (6 bases). CDR3 length: 13 amino acids. V lost 7 bases to trimming and J lost 1 base, with 14 bases between them. Per the germline V gene, CDR1 is DFQATT and CDR2 is SNEGSKA (reference sequence). The CDR3 loop reads CSVRDNWSYEQYF. CDR3 coding DNA: TGCAGTGTTCGGGACAATTGGTCCTACGAGCAGTACTTC.

The gene calls are TRBV19 and TRBJ1-5, with 10 bases matching TRBD1. This CDR3 region has 16 residues. CDR1 and CDR2 from the germline V gene are LNHDA and SQIVND (reference sequence). V was pared by 5 bases and J by 2 bases, with 6 bases of the junction left unmatched. DNA for the CDR3: TGTGCCAGTAGTCTAAGACAGGGGGCTGGCAATCAGCCCCAGCATTTT. Translated: CASSLRQGAGNQPQHF. The full variable domain, with the rest looked up from reference TRBV19 and TRBJ1-5, is DGGITQSPKYLFRKEGQNVTLSCEQNLNHDAMYWYRQDPGQGLRLIYYSQIVNDFQKGDIAEGYSVSREKKESFPLTVTSAQKNPTAFYLCASSLRQGAGNQPQHFGDGTRLSIL.

The chain employs TRBV12-3 or TRBV12-4 and TRBJ2-5, with 9 nucleotides matching TRBD2. The CDR3 length is 16 residues. V lost 0 bases, J lost 5 bases, and 7 bases stayed unmatched. CDR3 protein: CASSLARSGSRETQYF. Here the CDR3 DNA reads TGTGCCAGCAGTTTAGCGCGTAGCGGGAGTCGTGAGACCCAGTACTTC.

This clonotype was detected many times. The CDR3 bases are TGTGCCACCAGCAGAGTTTTCGGGGGGGTGGTCTACGAGCAGTACTTC. It yields the protein CATSRVFGGVVYEQYF. V and J are TRBV15 and TRBJ2-7; 8 nucleotides line up with TRBD2. Germline trimming cut 1 base from V and 3 bases from J; bases unmatched to any gene: 8. Per the germline V gene, CDR1 is LNHNV and CDR2 is YYDKDF (reference sequence). CDR3 size: 16 residues.

The V call is TRBV7-2, the J call TRBJ2-1; D not certain. The germline gives CDR1 SGHTA, CDR2 FQGNSA. V lost 6 bases and J 3 bases, leaving 12 bases between the germline ends. This CDR3 spans 14 amino acids. CDR3 in amino acids: CASSGSAVYNEQFF. The CDR3 coding sequence is TGTGCCAGCAGTGGGTCCGCAGTCTACAATGAGCAGTTCTTC.

This clonotype was seen at least ten times. The chain employs TRBV6-5 and TRBJ2-1; the match to TRBD2 covers 8 bases. V trimming: 2 bases; J trimming: 10 bases; junction bases outside the gene matches: 13. The CDR3 sequence is 16 residues long. Germline V gene data show CDR1 as MNHEY and CDR2 as SVGAGI. The CDR3 DNA sequence: TGTGCCAGCAGTTACGGTCGAGCGGGGGTTTTCGGGGAGCAGTTCTTC. This codes for CASSYGRAGVFGEQFF.

This clonotype came up many times. The genes are TRBV7-9 and TRBJ2-7; 10 nucleotides match TRBD1. After removal of 3 bases from V and 5 bases from J, the junction contained 10 bases not matched to a gene. There are 16 residues in the CDR3. Looked up from germline, CDR1 is SEHNR and CDR2 is FQNEAQ (reference sequence). Here the CDR3 DNA reads TGTGCCAGCAGCTTGTCCCCGGACAGGGGGAGGCACGAGCAGTACTTC. It specifies CASSLSPDRGRHEQYF.

In this sample, this clonotype turned up many times. The chain joins TRBV7-9 to TRBJ2-7; D uncertain. CDR3 length: 13 residues. V gave up 2 bases and J gave up 6 bases, with 11 bases separating them. In germline, CDR1 is SEHNR, CDR2 FQNEAQ (reference sequence). CDR3 coding DNA: TGTGCCAGCAGCTTACTCGGCATACGCGAGCAGTACTTC. This encodes CASSLLGIREQYF.

In its sample, this clonotype was seen a few times. The chain links TRBV10-3 to TRBJ1-3, with TRBD1 matching 7 bases. Per germline, CDR1 ENHRY and CDR2 SYGVKD. The CDR3 covers 16 residues. The V and J ends lost 6 bases and 4 bases, in that order; junction bases with no gene match: 12. CDR3 nucleotide sequence: TGTGCCATCAGCTCAGTCTCGACAGGGTTCGGAAACACCATATATTTT. Amino acid sequence: CAISSVSTGFGNTIYF.